A selection of T cell receptor beta chains follows, all from one sample in a study of patients and donors after allogeneic stem cell transplantation. TCRdb re-derived calls from the RT-PCR reads in MiXCR, one entry per CDR3 protein. This table holds roughly 8,400 distinct CDR3 sequences, 4% found once. The sample taken for sequencing was blood, either unsorted or a sorted T cell fraction (not recorded which). The receptor source for this set is a human donor who was either an allogeneic HSCT recipient or a stem cell or donor lymphocyte infusion donor (not recorded which). It is not recorded whose cells these are; they may come from a transplant donor. Both conserved end residues are part of each CDR3. A D gene is named only where the DNA matches it firmly. Sizes are listed as how often the clone was seen (once, few, many) or a class if it is expanded.

DNA,CDR3,size,J,D,V
TGCGCCAGCAGCGTTGGTGACTACTATAATTCACCCCTCCACTTT,CASSVGDYYNSPLHF,many,TRBJ1-6,-,TRBV5-1
TGTGCCAGCAGTTTATATGGCCGACAAGAGACCCAGTACTTC,CASSLYGRQETQYF,many,TRBJ2-5,-,TRBV27
TGTGCCAGCAGCTACACGTGGGGCGGGAGCTCTCAAGAGACCCAGTACTTC,CASSYTWGGSSQETQYF,many,TRBJ2-5,TRBD2,TRBV7-9
TGTGCCAGCAGTTACTCCCCCACAGGGGCTCAGCCCCAGCATTTT,CASSYSPTGAQPQHF,many,TRBJ1-5,TRBD1,TRBV6-6
TGTGCCAGCAGCGGAGGAAGGTCCAATAGCAATCAGCCCCAGCATTTT,CASSGGRSNSNQPQHF,many,TRBJ1-5,-,TRBV7-9
TGTGCCACCCTGGACAGGCCAAACAATGAGCAGTTCTTC,CATLDRPNNEQFF,many,TRBJ2-1,TRBD1,TRBV10-3
TGTGCCAGCAGACTAGCGGGAAAAAACAATGAGCAGTTCTTC,CASRLAGKNNEQFF,medium-sized,TRBJ2-1,TRBD2,TRBV7-9
TGTGCCAGCAGCCAAACGCGCGGACAGGGTGGGAAAAACATTCAGTACTTC,CASSQTRGQGGKNIQYF,many,TRBJ2-4,-,TRBV3-2
TGCAGTGCTAGATCCATTACAGGGGGAATAGCTGGGGCCAACGTCCTGACTTTC,CSARSITGGIAGANVLTF,many,TRBJ2-6,TRBD1,TRBV20-1
TGTGCCAGCGGCTCAGAACCAGATACGCAGTATTTT,CASGSEPDTQYF,many,TRBJ2-3,-,TRBV28
TGCAGTGCTCACGGGCGGAACTCTGGAAACACCATATATTTT,CSAHGRNSGNTIYF,many,TRBJ1-3,-,TRBV20-1
TGTGCCAGCAGTTTGGCCTTCGGACTCGATGAGCAGTTCTTC,CASSLAFGLDEQFF,many,TRBJ2-1,-,TRBV12-3/TRBV12-4
TGTGCCAGCAGCTACTCCGGGGATAGGGCCTACGAGCAGTACTTC,CASSYSGDRAYEQYF,many,TRBJ2-7,-,TRBV7-9
TGTGCCGCCTCGGCAGGGGGCGTCTACGAGCAGTACTTC,CAASAGGVYEQYF,many,TRBJ2-7,TRBD1,TRBV6-5
TGTGCCAGCAGGAACCCAGGGGCTGGCGAGCAGTACTTC,CASRNPGAGEQYF,many,TRBJ2-7,-,TRBV28
TGCAGTGCTCCCAGGGGGTCGAACACTGAAGCTTTCTTT,CSAPRGSNTEAFF,many,TRBJ1-1,TRBD1,TRBV20-1
TGTGCCAGCAGTTTAAATTCAGGGGGCCAGTACTTC,CASSLNSGGQYF,many,TRBJ2-7,TRBD1,TRBV28
TGTGCCAGCAGCCCCCGGGGGGGAGAGACCCAGTACTTC,CASSPRGGETQYF,many,TRBJ2-5,TRBD2,TRBV12-3/TRBV12-4
TGCGCCAGCAGTCGTGGACAGGGGGGAAACACCATATATTTT,CASSRGQGGNTIYF,medium-sized,TRBJ1-3,TRBD1,TRBV5-1
TGTGCCAGCAGTACCGTGGTGGGACTAGCGGGAGGGGCAGATACGCAGTATTTT,CASSTVVGLAGGADTQYF,many,TRBJ2-3,TRBD2,TRBV28
TGTGCCAGCAGCCAAGGGGACGGTGGGGGACGCAATCAGCCCCAGCATTTT,CASSQGDGGGRNQPQHF,many,TRBJ1-5,-,TRBV3-1
TGTGCCACCAGCAGAGAACTACTGTACAATGAGCAGTTCTTC,CATSRELLYNEQFF,many,TRBJ2-1,-,TRBV15
TGTGCCAGCAGTTACTCGCGGTTAAATTCACCCCTCCACTTT,CASSYSRLNSPLHF,many,TRBJ1-6,-,TRBV6-5